The T cell receptor beta chain described here comes from a study of T cells in Graves' hyperthyroidism and ophthalmopathy. Researchers barred patients who had uncontrolled infection, other autoimmune disease, pregnancy or lactation. The CDR3 regions of TCR beta were amplified from RNA transcripts. Researchers ran a first-round RT-PCR on the TCR CDR3 using the HTBI primer set. A single record per CDR3 protein comes from TCRdb applying MiXCR to the multiplex PCR reads. The sample records roughly 420,000 distinct CDR3 sequences, roughly an eighth being singletons. This clonotype has just a few counts. The CDR3 contains 14 residues. Germline CDR1 reads MNHEY; CDR2 reads SVGEGT. Trimming at V came to 5 bases and at J to 6 bases, leaving 4 bases not matched to a gene.

The chain joins TRBV6-2 or TRBV6-3 to TRBJ2-2; TRBD2 matches 9 bases. The specimen sequenced was blood. The clonotype comes from a woman younger than 30 with Graves' hyperthyroidism. Written as DNA, the CDR3 is TGTGCCAGCAGTCGCGGACTAGCGCCCGGGGAGCTGTTTTTT. Protein product: CASSRGLAPGELFF.